Listed below are T cell receptor beta chains from one sample, sequenced in a study of cytomegalovirus exposure and HLA in healthy donors. Clones were sequenced by immunoSEQ multiplex PCR, and TCRdb holds only the in-frame ones, with some missing. This sample has 140,000 to 150,000 clones, with about four fifths found just once. Material for sequencing was PBMCs. The receptors originated from a woman younger than 30 in good health and CMV-seropositive. Each CDR3 is given with its conserved first and last residue. The D gene is left open where the match is weak. Rows may omit the clone size; those that give it use once, few, many or a size class.

D gene: TRBD1; V gene: TRBV6-6; J gene: TRBJ1-1; clone size: few; CDR3 protein: CASSYWTGLSVAFF; CDR3 DNA: TGTGCCAGCAGTTACTGGACAGGGCTGAGTGTAGCTTTCTTT
D gene: TRBD1; V gene: TRBV11-2; J gene: TRBJ2-1; clone size: NA; CDR3 protein: CASSHTSGKGAEQFF; CDR3 DNA: TGTGCCAGCAGCCACACCTCAGGAAAGGGGGCCGAGCAGTTCTTC
D gene: TRBD1; V gene: TRBV10-1; J gene: TRBJ1-1; clone size: NA; CDR3 protein: CASSESGGAAFF; CDR3 DNA: TGCGCCAGCAGTGAGTCAGGGGGCGCGGCTTTCTTT
D gene: TRBD1; V gene: TRBV28; J gene: TRBJ2-7; clone size: NA; CDR3 protein: CASSLPGQGYEQYF; CDR3 DNA: TGTGCCAGCAGTTTACCGGGACAGGGCTACGAGCAGTACTTC
D gene: NA; V gene: TRBV19; J gene: TRBJ2-1; clone size: NA; CDR3 protein: CASSQQIYNEQFF; CDR3 DNA: TGTGCCAGTAGCCAACAGATCTACAATGAGCAGTTCTTC
D gene: NA; V gene: TRBV14; J gene: TRBJ1-2; clone size: NA; CDR3 protein: CASSQLDTYGYTF; CDR3 DNA: TGTGCCAGCAGCCAATTGGACACCTATGGCTACACCTTC
D gene: NA; V gene: TRBV27; J gene: TRBJ1-4; clone size: once; CDR3 protein: CASTHGPGLEKLFF; CDR3 DNA: TGTGCCAGCACACACGGACCAGGACTCGAAAAACTGTTTTTT
D gene: NA; V gene: TRBV27; J gene: TRBJ1-2; clone size: few; CDR3 protein: CASSLQGLGNYGYTF; CDR3 DNA: TGTGCCAGCAGTTTACAGGGGCTAGGTAACTATGGCTACACCTTC
D gene: TRBD1; V gene: TRBV6-6; J gene: TRBJ2-1; clone size: NA; CDR3 protein: CASKRAGTGSYAQFF; CDR3 DNA: TGTGCCAGCAAAAGGGCCGGGACAGGGTCTTATGCGCAGTTCTTC
D gene: NA; V gene: TRBV15; J gene: TRBJ1-4; clone size: NA; CDR3 protein: CATSRLLGQSNEKLFF; CDR3 DNA: TGTGCCACCAGCAGGTTACTGGGGCAGTCTAATGAAAAACTGTTTTTT
D gene: NA; V gene: TRBV18; J gene: TRBJ2-7; clone size: NA; CDR3 protein: CASSPSRGLNEQYF; CDR3 DNA: TGTGCCAGCTCACCGTCCAGGGGATTGAACGAGCAGTACTTC
D gene: NA; V gene: TRBV5-1; J gene: TRBJ2-1; clone size: NA; CDR3 protein: CASSTGGYNEQFF; CDR3 DNA: TGCGCCAGCAGTACCGGGGGCTACAATGAGCAGTTCTTC
D gene: TRBD1; V gene: TRBV7-8; J gene: TRBJ2-7; clone size: NA; CDR3 protein: CASSWDRPYEQYF; CDR3 DNA: TGTGCCAGCAGTTGGGACAGACCCTACGAGCAGTACTTC
D gene: NA; V gene: TRBV25-1; J gene: TRBJ1-1; clone size: NA; CDR3 protein: CASSPGRVNTEAFF; CDR3 DNA: TGTGCCAGCAGTCCGGGAAGAGTGAACACTGAAGCTTTCTTT
D gene: NA; V gene: TRBV6-6; J gene: TRBJ1-5; clone size: NA; CDR3 protein: CASSYSSKGRNQPQHF; CDR3 DNA: TGTGCCAGCAGTTACTCGTCTAAGGGGAGGAATCAGCCCCAGCATTTT
D gene: TRBD2; V gene: TRBV7-9; J gene: TRBJ2-5; clone size: NA; CDR3 protein: CASSFGLAGKAQYF; CDR3 DNA: TGTGCCAGCAGTTTCGGACTAGCGGGGAAGGCCCAGTACTTC
D gene: NA; V gene: TRBV19; J gene: TRBJ1-5; clone size: few; CDR3 protein: CASSISRQAYNQPQHF; CDR3 DNA: TGTGCCAGTAGTATCTCCCGGCAGGCCTACAATCAGCCCCAGCATTTT
D gene: NA; V gene: TRBV2; J gene: TRBJ2-5; clone size: NA; CDR3 protein: CASGRGETQYF; CDR3 DNA: TGTGCCAGCGGGAGAGGGGAGACCCAGTACTTC
D gene: TRBD1; V gene: TRBV7-2; J gene: TRBJ2-7; clone size: NA; CDR3 protein: CASSLTRDSPYEQYF; CDR3 DNA: TGTGCCAGCAGCTTAACGAGGGACAGCCCCTACGAGCAGTACTTC
D gene: NA; V gene: TRBV9; J gene: TRBJ1-1; clone size: NA; CDR3 protein: CASSTSGNEAFF; CDR3 DNA: TGTGCCAGCAGCACCTCGGGTAATGAAGCTTTCTTT